The entry that follows covers one T cell receptor (beta chain) sequence. These data come from a study of blood T cell repertoires in COVID-19. Background on the study: Specimens from acute and convalescent COVID-19 originated in the United States, Italy and Spain.

The germline V gene encodes CDR1 MGHRA and CDR2 YSYEKL. Trimming took 0 bases from V and 5 from J; bases not matched to a gene: 3. The CDR3 runs to 15 residues. Sequenced by immunoSEQ multiplex PCR; TCRdb stores in-frame clones only, minus some. The sample yields some 330,000 clones, 87% seen once. Participants, roughly 18 to 100 years old, spanned more than 20 US areas. The rearrangement uses TRBV4-1 and TRBJ1-5; 8 bases are shared with TRBD1. This TCR was sampled from a man in his forties in a cohort exposed to, infected with or recovered from COVID-19 (not recorded which). What was sequenced was PBMCs or T cells enriched from blood (not recorded which). CDR3 amino acids: CASSQEGQVDQPQHF. DNA of the CDR3: TGCGCCAGCAGCCAAGAGGGACAGGTTGATCAGCCCCAGCATTTT.